This T cell receptor beta chain was sequenced in a study of T cell repertoires in MIS-A myocarditis (dated by TCRdb to between 2021 and 2023). TCRbeta CDR3 regions were amplified by the immunoSEQ bias-controlled multiplex PCR and were subjected to high-throughput sequencing. Per the original workflow: The immunoSEQ vendor pipeline collapsed and filtered the CDR3 sequences so that the abundance and frequency of each unique TCRbeta CDR3 could be quantified. Dominant CDR3 amino acid sequences were clustered with SARS-CoV-2-specific ImmuneCODE TCRbeta sequences by CD-HIT at a 90% global sequence identity threshold. A clone was classed as hyperexpanded at a frequency of 0.1 to 1 and as large at a frequency of 0.01 to 0.1. MiXCR was used to confirm CDR3 amino acid sequences and V and J gene assignments of dominant clones. The R stringdist package was used to compute Levenshtein distances between the patient clonotypes and the ImmuneCODE hits. TCRdb took over this immuneACCESS table, retaining in-frame rearrangements with V and J assigned. Such tables are incomplete; in checked studies, under half of the missing clones stem from an unresolved V gene, and the remainder is unexplained. V and J calls and clone size follow that table, whereas D and trimming were derived from the DNA. This sample holds about 10,000 clones; roughly 91% were observed only once. The ten largest clonotypes hold 2% to 2.5% of the sample.

The QIAamp DNA FFPE kit was used to extract genomic DNA from formalin-fixed paraffin-embedded autopsy tissue. As to this clone: Its antigen has not been determined. No base qualities exist here, and no much larger clone lies one base off it.

From the germline V gene, CDR1 is SGHAT and CDR2 is FQNNGV. Unmatched junction bases come to 15, with V trimmed by 5 bases and J by 5 bases. The CDR3 goes from the cysteine to the phenylalanine over 17 residues. Only the CDR3 portion is preserved as DNA: 51 bases, with reading frame beginning at the first base. This receptor was obtained from a man younger than 35 with fulminant myocarditis from multisystem inflammatory syndrome in adults (MIS-A) after COVID-19. The sequence is built from TRBV11-2 and TRBJ2-5; 9 bases in the junction line up with TRBD2. The source material was thoracic lymph node tissue obtained at autopsy. The DNA sequence follows: TGTGCCAGCAGCCCCCCCCGGGGTAGCGGGAGTGATGAGACCCAGTACTTC. It translates to CASSPPRGSGSDETQYF. Here the CDR3 is joined to the reference TRBV11-2 and TRBJ2-5 genes, and the full variable domain is: EAGVAQSPRYKIIEKRQSVAFWCNPISGHATLYWYQQILGQGPKLLIQFQNNGVVDDSQLPKDRFSAERLKGVDSTLKIQPAKLEDSAVYLCASSPPRGSGSDETQYFGPGTRLLVL.